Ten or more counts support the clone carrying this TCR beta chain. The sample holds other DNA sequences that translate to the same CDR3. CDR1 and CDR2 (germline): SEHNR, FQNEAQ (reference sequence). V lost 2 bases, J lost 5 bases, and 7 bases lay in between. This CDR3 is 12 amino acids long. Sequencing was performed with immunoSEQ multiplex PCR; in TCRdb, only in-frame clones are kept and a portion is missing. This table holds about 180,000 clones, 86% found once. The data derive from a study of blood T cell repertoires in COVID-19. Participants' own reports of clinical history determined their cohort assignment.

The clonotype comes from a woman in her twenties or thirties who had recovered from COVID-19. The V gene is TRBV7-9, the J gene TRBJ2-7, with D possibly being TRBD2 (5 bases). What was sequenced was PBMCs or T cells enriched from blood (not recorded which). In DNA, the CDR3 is TGTGCCAGCAGCTTAACCGGGGACGAGCAGTACTTC. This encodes CASSLTGDEQYF.